Listed below are T cell receptor beta chains from one sample, sequenced in a study of blood T cell repertoires in COVID-19. Here immunoSEQ multiplex PCR was the method, and the copy in TCRdb shows in-frame clones only, minus some. Counted here are about 190,000 clones, approximately 86% occurring once; the ten biggest clones make up approximately 1.1%. The sequencing input was peripheral blood. The receptors stem from a man aged 25 to 40 with acute or convalescent COVID-19. CDR3s include the opening cysteine and the closing phenylalanine or tryptophan. A D gene is named only where the DNA matches it firmly. A row's size may be missing; if present it is once, few, many or a size class.

clone_size	cdr3_length	j_call	v_call	d_call	cdr3_aa	cdr3_nt
-	12	TRBJ1-4	TRBV18	-	CASSSGNEKLFF	TGTGCCAGCTCATCGGGTAATGAAAAACTGTTTTTT
-	12	TRBJ2-7	TRBV6-5	TRBD1	CATGTGPYEQYF	TGTGCCACCGGGACAGGTCCCTACGAGCAGTACTTC
-	14	TRBJ2-1	TRBV7-2	-	CASSLALRNNEQFF	TGTGCCAGCAGCTTAGCGCTTAGAAACAATGAGCAGTTCTTC
few	14	TRBJ2-1	TRBV7-9	TRBD1	CASSLQGAWNEQFF	TGTGCCAGCAGCTTACAGGGGGCTTGGAATGAGCAGTTCTTC
-	15	TRBJ2-1	TRBV6-5	TRBD2	CASSYHPGTSGLAFF	TGTGCCAGCAGTTACCACCCCGGGACTAGCGGCTTGGCGTTCTTC
-	15	TRBJ2-1	TRBV5-1	TRBD1	CASSLARHDRGGQFF	TGCGCCAGCAGCTTGGCACGCCACGACAGGGGAGGGCAGTTCTTC
-	17	TRBJ1-1	TRBV5-1	TRBD1	CASRIDRGPIPNTEAFF	TGCGCCAGCAGGATTGACAGGGGGCCTATTCCTAACACTGAAGCTTTCTTT
-	16	TRBJ2-5	TRBV5-5	TRBD2	CASSTTAGTRVETQYF	TGTGCCAGCAGCACAACAGCCGGGACTAGGGTAGAGACCCAGTACTTC
-	14	TRBJ1-1	TRBV6-5	TRBD1	CASSITGGVTEAFF	TGTGCCAGCAGTATAACAGGGGGCGTGACTGAAGCTTTCTTT
-	14	TRBJ2-3	TRBV5-1	-	CASSGGGGADTQYF	TGCGCCAGCAGCGGGGGCGGTGGTGCAGATACGCAGTATTTT